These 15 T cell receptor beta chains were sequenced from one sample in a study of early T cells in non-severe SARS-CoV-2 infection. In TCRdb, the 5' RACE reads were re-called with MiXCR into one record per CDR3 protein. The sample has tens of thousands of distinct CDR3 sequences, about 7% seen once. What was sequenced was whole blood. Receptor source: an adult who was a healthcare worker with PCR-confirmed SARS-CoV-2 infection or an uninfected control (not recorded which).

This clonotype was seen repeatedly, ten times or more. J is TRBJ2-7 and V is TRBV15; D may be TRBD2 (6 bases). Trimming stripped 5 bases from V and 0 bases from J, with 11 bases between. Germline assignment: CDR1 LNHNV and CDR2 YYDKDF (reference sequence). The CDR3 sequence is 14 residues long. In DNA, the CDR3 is TGTGCCACCAGCCGGGACTCCCTCTCCTACGAGCAGTACTTC. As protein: CATSRDSLSYEQYF.

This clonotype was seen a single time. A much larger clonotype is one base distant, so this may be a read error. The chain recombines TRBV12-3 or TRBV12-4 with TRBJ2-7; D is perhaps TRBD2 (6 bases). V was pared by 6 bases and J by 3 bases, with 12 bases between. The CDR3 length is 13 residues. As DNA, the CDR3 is TGTGCCAGCAGACCGGGACTCTTCTACGAGCAGTACTTC. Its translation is CASRPGLFYEQYF.

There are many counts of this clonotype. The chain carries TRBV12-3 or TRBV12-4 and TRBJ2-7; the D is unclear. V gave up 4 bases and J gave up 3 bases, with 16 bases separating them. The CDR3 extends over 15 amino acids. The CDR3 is CASSSRNKGIYEQYF. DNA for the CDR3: TGTGCCAGCAGTTCCCGGAATAAAGGGATCTACGAGCAGTACTTC.

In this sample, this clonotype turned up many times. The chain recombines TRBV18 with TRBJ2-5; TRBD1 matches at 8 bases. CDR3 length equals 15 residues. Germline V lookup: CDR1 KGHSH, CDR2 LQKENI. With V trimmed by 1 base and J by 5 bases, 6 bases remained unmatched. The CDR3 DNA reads TGTGCCAGCTCACCACTGGGACAGGAGCCGGAGACCCAGTACTTC. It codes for CASSPLGQEPETQYF.

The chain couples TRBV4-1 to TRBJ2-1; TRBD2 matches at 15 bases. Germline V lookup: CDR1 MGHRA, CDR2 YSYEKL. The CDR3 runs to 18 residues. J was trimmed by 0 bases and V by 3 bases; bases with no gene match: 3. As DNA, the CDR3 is TGCGCCAGCAGCCACGGGACTAGCGGGAGGAACTCCTACAATGAGCAGTTCTTC. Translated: CASSHGTSGRNSYNEQFF.

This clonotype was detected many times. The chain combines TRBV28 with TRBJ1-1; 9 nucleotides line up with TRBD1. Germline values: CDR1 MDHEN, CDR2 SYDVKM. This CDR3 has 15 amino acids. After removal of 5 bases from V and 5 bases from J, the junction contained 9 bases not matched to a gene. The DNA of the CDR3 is TGTGCCAGCAGTCCCGGGACAGGGCCTACGACTGAAGCTTTCTTT. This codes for CASSPGTGPTTEAFF.

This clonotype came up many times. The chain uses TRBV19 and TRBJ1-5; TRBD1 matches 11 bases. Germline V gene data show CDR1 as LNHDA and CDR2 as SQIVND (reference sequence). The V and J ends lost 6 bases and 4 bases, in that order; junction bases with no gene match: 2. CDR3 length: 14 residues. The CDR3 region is CASRGTGGNQPQHF. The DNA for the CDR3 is TGTGCCAGTAGGGGGACAGGGGGAAATCAGCCCCAGCATTTT.

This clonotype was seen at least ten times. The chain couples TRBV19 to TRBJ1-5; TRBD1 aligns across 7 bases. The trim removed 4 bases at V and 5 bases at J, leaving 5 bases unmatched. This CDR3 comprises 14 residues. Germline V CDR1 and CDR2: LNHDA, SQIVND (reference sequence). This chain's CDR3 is CASSNRDRYQPQHF. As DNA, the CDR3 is TGTGCCAGTAGTAACCGGGACAGATATCAGCCCCAGCATTTT.

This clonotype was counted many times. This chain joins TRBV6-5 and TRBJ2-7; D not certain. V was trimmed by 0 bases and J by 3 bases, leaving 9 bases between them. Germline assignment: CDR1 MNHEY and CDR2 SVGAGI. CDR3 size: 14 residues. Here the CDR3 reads CASSYSMPGYEQYF. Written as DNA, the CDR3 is TGTGCCAGCAGTTACTCGATGCCAGGCTACGAGCAGTACTTC.

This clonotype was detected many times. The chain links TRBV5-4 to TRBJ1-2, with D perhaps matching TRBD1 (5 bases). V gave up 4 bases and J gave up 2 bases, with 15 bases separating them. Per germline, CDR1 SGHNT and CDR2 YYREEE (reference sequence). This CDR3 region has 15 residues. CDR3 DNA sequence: TGTGCCAGCAGCCAACAGGAAAACCTAAACTATGGCTACACCTTC. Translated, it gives CASSQQENLNYGYTF.

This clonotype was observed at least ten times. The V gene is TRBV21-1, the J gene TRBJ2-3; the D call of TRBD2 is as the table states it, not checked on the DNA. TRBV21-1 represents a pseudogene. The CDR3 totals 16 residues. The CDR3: CASRGLEGVEPDTQYF. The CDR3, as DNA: TGTGCCAGCAGAGGTCTGGAGGGAGTGGAGCCAGATACGCAGTATTTT.

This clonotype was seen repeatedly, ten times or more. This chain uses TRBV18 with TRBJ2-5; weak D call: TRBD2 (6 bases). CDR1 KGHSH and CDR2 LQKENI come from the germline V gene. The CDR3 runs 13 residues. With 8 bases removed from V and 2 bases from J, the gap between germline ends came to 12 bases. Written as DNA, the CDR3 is TGTGCCAGCGCATTAGCGGAACAAGAGACCCAGTACTTC. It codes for CASALAEQETQYF.

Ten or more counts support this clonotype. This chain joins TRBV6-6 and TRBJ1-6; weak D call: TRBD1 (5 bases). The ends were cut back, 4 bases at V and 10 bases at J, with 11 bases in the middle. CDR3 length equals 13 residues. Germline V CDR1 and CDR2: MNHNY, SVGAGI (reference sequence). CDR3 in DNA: TGTGCCAGCAGTTCCCCCCGGGACTCACCCCTCCACTTT. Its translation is CASSSPRDSPLHF.

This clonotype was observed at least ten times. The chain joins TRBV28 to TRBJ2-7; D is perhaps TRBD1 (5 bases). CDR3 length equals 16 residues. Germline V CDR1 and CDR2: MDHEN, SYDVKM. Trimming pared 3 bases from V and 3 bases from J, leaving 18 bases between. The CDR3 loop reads CASSFPVAGYDYEQYF. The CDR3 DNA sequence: TGTGCCAGCAGTTTTCCCGTGGCAGGGTATGACTACGAGCAGTACTTC. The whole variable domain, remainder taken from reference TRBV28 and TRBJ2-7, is DVKVTQSSRYLVKRTGEKVFLECVQDMDHENMFWYRQDPGLGLRLIYFSYDVKMKEKGDIPEGYSVSREKKERFSLILESASTNQTSMYLCASSFPVAGYDYEQYFGPGTRLTVT.

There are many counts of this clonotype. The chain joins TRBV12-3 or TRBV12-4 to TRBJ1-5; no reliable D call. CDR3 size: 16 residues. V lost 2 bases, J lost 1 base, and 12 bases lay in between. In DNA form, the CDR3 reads TGTGCCAGCAGTTTATATCTGGGCCCAAGCAATCAGCCCCAGCATTTT. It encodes CASSLYLGPSNQPQHF.